Shown below are 16 T cell receptor beta chains from a single sample sequenced in a study of blood T cells in healthy people across ages (dated by TCRdb to between 2014 and 2017). The method was 5' RACE. Instrument on record: Illumina HiSeq 2500. A second roughly 6 to 11 cycle PCR used a sample-barcoded 5' primer and a J-beta primer mix. In TCRdb, the public reads were trimmed at Q25 with fastp and aligned with MiXCR, with productive beta chains retained. When rows share a CDR3 protein, they turn into one entry using the most common DNA and genes. For this sample there are more than 900,000 distinct CDR3 sequences; roughly 28% appear just once. More than 8.5% of the sample rests with the top ten. This sample was also put to use in a study of T cells of mothers and their children.

Sequencing was done on a sample of blood. Receptors originate from a woman aged 40 to 55 in good health.

This clonotype occurred a few times. The rearrangement joins TRBV3-1 to TRBJ1-2, with D perhaps matching TRBD1 (5 bases). V lost 0 bases and J lost 5, with 19 bases in between. Germline V gene sequence: CDR1 LGHDT, CDR2 YNNKEL (reference sequence). This CDR3 spans 17 amino acids. Here the CDR3 reads CASSQEEGGTAIYGYTF. The CDR3 bases are TGTGCCAGCAGCCAAGAGGAGGGCGGGACGGCTATTTATGGCTACACCTTC.

This clonotype was counted at least ten times. The chain employs TRBV6-1 and TRBJ2-5; possibly TRBD1 or TRBD2 for D (6 bases each). CDR1 MNHNS and CDR2 SASEGT come from the germline V gene. Trimming left V 5 bases short and J 5 bases short, with 12 bases between. The CDR3 runs to 13 residues. The CDR3 loop reads CASSPGAAETQYF. DNA for the CDR3: TGTGCCAGCAGTCCGGGGGCGGCGGAGACCCAGTACTTC.

In its sample, this clonotype was seen a few times. The rearrangement links TRBV11-2 to TRBJ2-1; weak D call: TRBD2 (6 bases). The CDR3 is 14 residues long. Trimming shortened V by 2 bases and J by 8 bases, and 13 bases separated the two germline ends. Germline CDR1 is SGHAT and CDR2 is FQNNGV. The DNA for the CDR3 is TGTGCCAGCAGCTTATGGAGGGGTAGGGATGAGCAGTTCTTC. Protein product: CASSLWRGRDEQFF.

This clonotype was seen many times. The gene calls are TRBV6-2 or TRBV6-3 and TRBJ2-7; no definite D call. The ends were cut back, 2 bases at V and 2 bases at J, with 10 bases in the middle. CDR3 length equals 14 residues. Germline loops: CDR1 MNHEY, CDR2 SVGEGT. The CDR3 sequence: CASSYGVETYEQYF. In DNA, the CDR3 is TGTGCCAGCAGTTACGGTGTAGAGACCTACGAGCAGTACTTC.

This chain uses TRBV7-9 with TRBJ2-1; a weak D match, TRBD2 (6 bases). Germline V CDR1 and CDR2: SEHNR, FQNEAQ (reference sequence). This CDR3 comprises 16 residues. The V end lost 6 bases, the J end lost 0 bases, and 15 bases lay between the germline ends. The CDR3 coding sequence is TGTGCCAGCAGGGGGGACTTTCCGAGCTCCTACAATGAGCAGTTCTTC. Its protein is CASRGDFPSSYNEQFF.

The chain is built from TRBV9 and TRBJ1-4; 10 nucleotides agree with TRBD1. J was trimmed by 8 bases and V by 0 bases; bases with no gene match: 4. In germline, CDR1 is SGDLS, CDR2 YYNGEE. The CDR3 consists of 15 residues. The CDR3: CASSVEGTGEEKLFF. The CDR3 DNA is TGTGCCAGCAGCGTAGAAGGGACAGGGGAAGAAAAACTGTTTTTT.

This chain uses TRBV7-2 with TRBJ2-7, with TRBD2 matching over 15 bases. The CDR3 sequence is 16 residues long. The V gene end was trimmed by 5 bases and the J gene end by 3 bases; junction bases not matched to a gene: 5. Germline V lookup: CDR1 SGHTA, CDR2 FQGNSA. CDR3 sequence (DNA): TGTGCCAGCAGCACCTCGGGACTAGCGGGGGGCTACGAGCAGTACTTC. It codes for CASSTSGLAGGYEQYF.

This clonotype was seen many times. The V gene is TRBV5-1, the J gene TRBJ2-1; D might be TRBD2 (8 bases). The CDR3 is 17 residues long. With 1 base removed from V and 2 bases from J, the gap between germline ends came to 16 bases. Germline values: CDR1 SGHRS, CDR2 YFSETQ. Here the CDR3 reads CASSLLSGGTAYNEQFF. CDR3 coding DNA: TGCGCCAGCAGCTTGCTTTCGGGAGGGACAGCCTACAATGAGCAGTTCTTC.

The rearrangement links TRBV5-1 to TRBJ2-5, with a possible D match to TRBD2 (6 bases). CDR1 and CDR2 from the germline V gene are SGHRS and YFSETQ. Trimming removed 4 bases at V and 5 bases at J, with 21 bases between. The CDR3 runs to 16 residues. The DNA of the CDR3 is TGCGCCAGCAGCCTGGTAGATCGGAGGGATCAGGAGACCCAGTACTTC. Translation gives CASSLVDRRDQETQYF.

There are a few counts of this clonotype. V and J are TRBV5-1 and TRBJ2-1; 9 bases agree with TRBD2. V lost 4 bases, J lost 8 bases, and 10 bases stayed unmatched. The germline gives CDR1 SGHRS, CDR2 YFSETQ. This CDR3 contains 15 residues. CDR3 DNA sequence: TGCGCCAGCAGCGAGGTTGCGGGGGGGCTTGATGAGCAGTTCTTC. Its translation is CASSEVAGGLDEQFF.

A word on this clonotype: A much larger clone is a single base away; this may be a read error. A read error is likely, as this CDR3 ends without the conserved phenylalanine or tryptophan. The rearrangement joins TRBV4-1 to TRBJ1-1; D uncertain. The CDR3 is made up of 14 amino acids. Per the germline V gene, CDR1 is MGHRA and CDR2 is YSYEKL. The CDR3 protein is CASSQASRQTEAFC. As DNA, the CDR3 is TGCGCCAGCAGTCAAGCATCGAGGCAGACTGAAGCTTTCTGT.

The chain uses TRBV5-1 and TRBJ1-4; TRBD1 agrees at 9 bases. Germline CDR1 reads SGHRS; CDR2 reads YFSETQ. J was trimmed by 7 bases and V by 4 bases; bases with no gene match: 5. This CDR3 contains 14 residues. CDR3 amino acids: CASSPGQGAEKLFF. The CDR3, as DNA: TGCGCCAGCAGCCCGGGACAGGGCGCTGAAAAACTGTTTTTT. The full variable domain, with the rest looked up from reference TRBV5-1 and TRBJ1-4, is KAGVTQTPRYLIKTRGQQVTLSCSPISGHRSVSWYQQTPGQGLQFLFEYFSETQRNKGNFPGRFSGRQFSNSRSEMNVSTLELGDSALYLCASSPGQGAEKLFFGSGTQLSVL.

This clonotype was seen only once. A read error may be the cause here, since a much bigger clone is one base away. The chain couples TRBV20-1 to TRBJ1-2; TRBD1 might be the D (5 bases). This CDR3 comprises 13 residues. Germline values: CDR1 DFQATT, CDR2 SNEGSKA (reference sequence). V was trimmed by 6 bases and J by 5 bases, leaving 16 bases between them. Here the CDR3 reads CSATGPGLYGYTF. For the CDR3, the DNA is TGCAGTGCCACGGGACCGGGCTTATATGGCTACACCTTC.

Only a few counts were recorded for this clonotype. The chain has TRBV28 and TRBJ2-7, with 11 bases lining up with TRBD1. The CDR3 loop spans 15 amino acids. CDR1 MDHEN and CDR2 SYDVKM come from the germline V gene. Trimming cost V 4 bases and J 3 bases; bases outside gene matches: 5. CDR3 sequence (DNA): TGTGCCAGCAGTTCAAGGGGACAGGGGGACTACGAGCAGTACTTC. Protein: CASSSRGQGDYEQYF.

This clonotype was seen ten or more times. The gene calls are TRBV7-2 and TRBJ2-7; maybe TRBD1 (6 bases). The ends were cut back, 6 bases at V and 3 bases at J, with 12 bases in the middle. This CDR3 spans 13 amino acids. Looked up from germline, CDR1 is SGHTA and CDR2 is FQGNSA. The CDR3 DNA reads as TGTGCCAGCAGATTAAAACAGGGCTACGAGCAGTACTTC. Amino acid sequence: CASRLKQGYEQYF.

The V gene is TRBV5-1, the J gene TRBJ2-3; TRBD1 matches at 9 bases. This CDR3 is 17 amino acids long. Looked up from germline, CDR1 is SGHRS and CDR2 is YFSETQ. Germline trimming cut 0 bases from V and 2 bases from J; bases unmatched to any gene: 7. This CDR3 is CASSLAPGTGLTDTQYF. The CDR3 DNA sequence: TGCGCCAGCAGCTTGGCCCCCGGGACAGGGCTCACAGATACGCAGTATTTT.